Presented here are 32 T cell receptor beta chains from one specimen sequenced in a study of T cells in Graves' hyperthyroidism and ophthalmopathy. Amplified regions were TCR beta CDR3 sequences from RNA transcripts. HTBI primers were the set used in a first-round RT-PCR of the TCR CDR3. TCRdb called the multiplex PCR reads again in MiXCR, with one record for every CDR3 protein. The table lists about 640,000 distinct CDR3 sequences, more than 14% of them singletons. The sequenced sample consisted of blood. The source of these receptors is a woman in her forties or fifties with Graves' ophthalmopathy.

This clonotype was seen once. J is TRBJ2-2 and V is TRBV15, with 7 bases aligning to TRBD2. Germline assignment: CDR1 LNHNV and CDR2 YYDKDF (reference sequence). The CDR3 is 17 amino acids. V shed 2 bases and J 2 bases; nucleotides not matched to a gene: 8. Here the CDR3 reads CATSRRGAGANTGELFF. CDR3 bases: TGTGCCACCAGCAGACGCGGGGCGGGAGCTAACACCGGGGAGCTGTTTTTT.

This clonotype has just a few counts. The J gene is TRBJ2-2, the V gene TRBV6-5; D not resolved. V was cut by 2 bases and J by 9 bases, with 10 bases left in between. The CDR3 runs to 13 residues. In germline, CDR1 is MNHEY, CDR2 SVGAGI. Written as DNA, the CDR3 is TGTGCCAGCAGTTACGAGACTCCAAGGGAGCTGTTTTTT. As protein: CASSYETPRELFF.

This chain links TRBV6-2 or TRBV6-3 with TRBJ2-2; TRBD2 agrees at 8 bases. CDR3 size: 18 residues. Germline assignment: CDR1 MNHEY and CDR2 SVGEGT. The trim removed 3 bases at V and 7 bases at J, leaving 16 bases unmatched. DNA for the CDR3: TGTGCCAGCAGTTATTCGCACGGGAGGGCCCTCGATGGCGGGGAGCTGTTTTTT. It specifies CASSYSHGRALDGGELFF.

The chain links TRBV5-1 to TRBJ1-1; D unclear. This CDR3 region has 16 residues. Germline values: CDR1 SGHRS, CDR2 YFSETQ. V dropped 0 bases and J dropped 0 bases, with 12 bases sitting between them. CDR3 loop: CASSLDGSRLNTEAFF. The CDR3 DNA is TGCGCCAGCAGCTTGGATGGCTCCAGGTTGAACACTGAAGCTTTCTTT.

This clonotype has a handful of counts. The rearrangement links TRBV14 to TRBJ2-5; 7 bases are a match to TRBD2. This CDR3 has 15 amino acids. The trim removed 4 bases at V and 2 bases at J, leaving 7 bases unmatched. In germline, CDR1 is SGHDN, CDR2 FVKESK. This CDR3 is CASSRIPGLQETQYF. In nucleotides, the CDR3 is TGTGCCAGCAGCCGGATTCCGGGACTACAAGAGACCCAGTACTTC.

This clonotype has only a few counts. The CDR3 is CASSPLDGLYEQYF. Written as DNA, the CDR3 is TGTGCCAGCTCACCCCTCGATGGGCTCTACGAGCAGTACTTC. The V call is TRBV18, the J call TRBJ2-7; D gene unclear. The CDR3 runs 14 residues. Germline V CDR1 and CDR2: KGHSH, LQKENI. V was shortened by 3 bases and J by 3 bases, with 12 bases between the two germline ends.

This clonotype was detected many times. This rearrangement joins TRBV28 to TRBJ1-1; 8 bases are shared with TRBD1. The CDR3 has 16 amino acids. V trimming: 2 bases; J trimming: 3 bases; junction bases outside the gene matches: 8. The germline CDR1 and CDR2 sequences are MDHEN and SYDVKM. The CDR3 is CASSLRDRRSYTEAFF. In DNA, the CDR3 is TGTGCCAGCAGTTTAAGGGACAGGAGATCGTACACTGAAGCTTTCTTT.

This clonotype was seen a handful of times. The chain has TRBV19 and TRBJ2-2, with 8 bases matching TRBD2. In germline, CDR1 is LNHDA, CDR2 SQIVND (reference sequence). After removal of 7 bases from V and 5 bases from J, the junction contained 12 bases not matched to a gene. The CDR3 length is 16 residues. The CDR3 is CASTGTRGLGTGELFF. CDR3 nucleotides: TGTGCCAGTACCGGGACTAGGGGCTTGGGAACCGGGGAGCTGTTTTTT.

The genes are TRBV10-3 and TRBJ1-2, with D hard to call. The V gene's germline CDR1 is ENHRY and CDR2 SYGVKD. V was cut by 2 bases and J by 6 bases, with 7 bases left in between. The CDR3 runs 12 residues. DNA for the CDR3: TGTGCCATCAGTGAGACAGTGGATGGCTACACCTTC. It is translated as CAISETVDGYTF.

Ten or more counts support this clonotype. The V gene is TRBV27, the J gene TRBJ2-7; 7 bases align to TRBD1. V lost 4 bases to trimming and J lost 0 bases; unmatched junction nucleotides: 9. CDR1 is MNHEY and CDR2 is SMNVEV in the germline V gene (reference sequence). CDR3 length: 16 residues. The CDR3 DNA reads TGTGCCAGCAGTTACACTGACAGGGACCACTCCTACGAGCAGTACTTC. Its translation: CASSYTDRDHSYEQYF.

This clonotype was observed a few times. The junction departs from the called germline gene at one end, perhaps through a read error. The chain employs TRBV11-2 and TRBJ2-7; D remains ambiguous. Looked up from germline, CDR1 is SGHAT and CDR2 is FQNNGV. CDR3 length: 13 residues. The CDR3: CASSSTGSYEQHF. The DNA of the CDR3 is TGTGCCAGCAGCTCGACTGGCTCCTACGAGCAGCACTTC.

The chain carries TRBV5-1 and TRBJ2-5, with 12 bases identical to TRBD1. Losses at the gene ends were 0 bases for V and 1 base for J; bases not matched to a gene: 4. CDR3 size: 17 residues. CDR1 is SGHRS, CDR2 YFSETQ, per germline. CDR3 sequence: CASSLEPGQGAQETQYF. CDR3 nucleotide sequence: TGCGCCAGCAGCTTGGAACCGGGACAGGGGGCCCAAGAGACCCAGTACTTC.

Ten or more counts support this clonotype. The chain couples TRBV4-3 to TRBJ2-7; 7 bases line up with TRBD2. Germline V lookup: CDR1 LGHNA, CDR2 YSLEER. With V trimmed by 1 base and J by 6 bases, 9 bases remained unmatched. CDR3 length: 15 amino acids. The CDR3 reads CASSQVRAGVSEQYF. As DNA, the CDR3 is TGCGCCAGCAGCCAAGTAAGGGCGGGAGTCAGCGAGCAGTACTTC.

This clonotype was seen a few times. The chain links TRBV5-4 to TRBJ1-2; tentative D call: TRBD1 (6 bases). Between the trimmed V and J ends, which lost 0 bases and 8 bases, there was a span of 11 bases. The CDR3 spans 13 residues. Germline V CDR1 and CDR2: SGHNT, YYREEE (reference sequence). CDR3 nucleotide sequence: TGTGCCAGCAGCTTGGACAGGGAATACGGCTACACCTTC. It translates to CASSLDREYGYTF.

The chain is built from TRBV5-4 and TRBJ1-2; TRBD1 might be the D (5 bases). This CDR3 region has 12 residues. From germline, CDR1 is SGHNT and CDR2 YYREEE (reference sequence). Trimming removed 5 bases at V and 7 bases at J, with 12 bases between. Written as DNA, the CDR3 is TGTGCCAGCAGTTCAAGGGGAACTGGCTACACCTTC. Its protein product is CASSSRGTGYTF. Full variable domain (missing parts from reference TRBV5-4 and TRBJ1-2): ETGVTQSPTHLIKTRGQQVTLRCSSQSGHNTVSWYQQALGQGPQFIFQYYREEENGRGNFPPRFSGLQFPNYSSELNVNALELDDSALYLCASSSRGTGYTFGSGTRLTVV.

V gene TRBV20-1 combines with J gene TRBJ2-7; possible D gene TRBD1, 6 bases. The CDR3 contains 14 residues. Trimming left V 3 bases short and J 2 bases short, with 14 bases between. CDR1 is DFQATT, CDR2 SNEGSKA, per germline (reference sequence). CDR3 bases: TGCAGTGCTAGCAGGAGGACAGCAACCTACGAGCAGTACTTC. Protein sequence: CSASRRTATYEQYF.

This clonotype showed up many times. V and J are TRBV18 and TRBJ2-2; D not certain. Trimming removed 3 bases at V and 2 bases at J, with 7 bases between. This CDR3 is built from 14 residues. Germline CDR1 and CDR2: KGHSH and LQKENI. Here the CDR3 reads CASSPTYNTGELFF. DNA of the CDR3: TGTGCCAGCTCACCGACCTATAACACCGGGGAGCTGTTTTTT.

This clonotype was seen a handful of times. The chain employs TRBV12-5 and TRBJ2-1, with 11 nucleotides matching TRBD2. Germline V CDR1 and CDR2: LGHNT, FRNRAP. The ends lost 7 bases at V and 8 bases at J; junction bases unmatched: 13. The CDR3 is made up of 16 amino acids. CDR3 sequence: CASASTSGRVRDEQFF. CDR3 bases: TGTGCTAGTGCCTCAACTAGCGGGAGAGTGAGGGATGAGCAGTTCTTC.

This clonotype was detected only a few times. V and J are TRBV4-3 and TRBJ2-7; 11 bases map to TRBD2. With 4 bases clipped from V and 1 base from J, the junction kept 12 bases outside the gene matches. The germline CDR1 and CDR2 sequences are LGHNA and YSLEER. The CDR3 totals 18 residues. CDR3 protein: CASSLARVGTSGSYEQYF. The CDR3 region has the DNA TGCGCCAGCAGCCTCGCCAGGGTTGGGACTAGCGGATCCTACGAGCAGTACTTC.

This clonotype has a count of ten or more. The CDR3 DNA reads as TGTGCCAGCAGTCTTTCCGGGCAAGGGAACAATGAGCAGTTCTTC. It is translated as CASSLSGQGNNEQFF. The chain couples TRBV28 to TRBJ2-1; D remains ambiguous. CDR1 and CDR2 from the germline V gene are MDHEN and SYDVKM. The germline V and J ends were trimmed by 5 bases and 5 bases, with 16 bases remaining between them. The CDR3 spans 15 residues.

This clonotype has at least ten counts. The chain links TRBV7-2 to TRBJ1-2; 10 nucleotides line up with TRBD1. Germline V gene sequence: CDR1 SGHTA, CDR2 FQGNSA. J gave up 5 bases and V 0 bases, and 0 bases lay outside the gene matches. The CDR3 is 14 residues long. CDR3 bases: TGTGCCAGCAGCTTAGCGGGACAGGGGTATGGCTACACCTTC. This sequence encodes CASSLAGQGYGYTF.

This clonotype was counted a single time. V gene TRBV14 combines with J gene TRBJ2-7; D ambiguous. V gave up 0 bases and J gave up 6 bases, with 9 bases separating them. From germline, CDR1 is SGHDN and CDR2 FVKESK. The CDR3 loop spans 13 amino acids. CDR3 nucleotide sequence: TGTGCCAGCAGCCAAGATCGAATCGGCGAGCAGTACTTC. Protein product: CASSQDRIGEQYF. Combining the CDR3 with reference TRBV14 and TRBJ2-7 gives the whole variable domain EAGVTQFPSHSVIEKGQTVTLRCDPISGHDNLYWYRRVMGKEIKFLLHFVKESKQDESGMPNNRFLAERTGGTYSTLKVQPAELEDSGVYFCASSQDRIGEQYFGPGTRLTVT.

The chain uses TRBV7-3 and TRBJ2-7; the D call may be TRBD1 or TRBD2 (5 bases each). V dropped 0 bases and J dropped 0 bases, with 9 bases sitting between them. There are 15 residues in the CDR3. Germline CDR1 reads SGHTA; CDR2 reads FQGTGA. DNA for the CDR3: TGTGCCAGCAGCTTAACCAGGGACCACTCCTACGAGCAGTACTTC. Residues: CASSLTRDHSYEQYF. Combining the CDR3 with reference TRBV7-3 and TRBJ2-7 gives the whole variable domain GAGVSQTPSNKVTEKGKYVELRCDPISGHTALYWYRQSLGQGPEFLIYFQGTGAADDSGLPNDRFFAVRPEGSVSTLKIQRTERGDSAVYLCASSLTRDHSYEQYFGPGTRLTVT.

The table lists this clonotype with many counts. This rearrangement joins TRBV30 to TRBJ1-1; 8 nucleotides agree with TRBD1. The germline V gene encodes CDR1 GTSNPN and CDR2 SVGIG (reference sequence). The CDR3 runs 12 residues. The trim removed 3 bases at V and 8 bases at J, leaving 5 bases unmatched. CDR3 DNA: TGTGCCTGGAGGACAGGGGCGCTGGAAGCTTTCTTT. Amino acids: CAWRTGALEAFF.

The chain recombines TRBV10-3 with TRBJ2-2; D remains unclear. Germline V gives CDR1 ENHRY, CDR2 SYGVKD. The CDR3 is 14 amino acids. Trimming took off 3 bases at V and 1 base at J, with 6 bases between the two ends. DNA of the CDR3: TGTGCCATCAGTGAAGGAAAGAACACCGGGGAGCTGTTTTTT. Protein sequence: CAISEGKNTGELFF.

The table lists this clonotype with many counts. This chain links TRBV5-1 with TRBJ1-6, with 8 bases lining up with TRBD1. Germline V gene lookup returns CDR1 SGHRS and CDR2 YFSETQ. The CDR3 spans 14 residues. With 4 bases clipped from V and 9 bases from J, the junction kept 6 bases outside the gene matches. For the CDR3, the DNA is TGCGCCAGCAGCGGCGGGACAGGAAGTTCACCCCTCCACTTT. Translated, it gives CASSGGTGSSPLHF.

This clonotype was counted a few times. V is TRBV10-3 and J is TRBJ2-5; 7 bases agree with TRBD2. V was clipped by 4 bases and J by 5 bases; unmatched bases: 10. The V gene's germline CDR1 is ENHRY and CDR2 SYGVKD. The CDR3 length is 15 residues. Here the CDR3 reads CAISGEGGPRETQYF. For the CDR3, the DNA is TGTGCCATCAGTGGCGAGGGAGGGCCTCGTGAGACCCAGTACTTC.

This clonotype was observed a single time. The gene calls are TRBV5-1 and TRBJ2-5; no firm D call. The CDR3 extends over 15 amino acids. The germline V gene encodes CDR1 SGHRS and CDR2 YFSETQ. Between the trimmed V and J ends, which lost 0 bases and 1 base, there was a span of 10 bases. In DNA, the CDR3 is TGCGCCAGCAGCTTGGCCCGTTCAGCCCAAGAGACCCAGTACTTC. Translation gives CASSLARSAQETQYF.

The CDR3 DNA reads as TGTGCCAGCAAACTCAGACTAGGCTTAAGAGAGACCCAGTACTTC. Translated, it gives CASKLRLGLRETQYF. V is TRBV27 and J is TRBJ2-5; maybe TRBD2 (6 bases). V was cut by 7 bases and J by 4 bases, with 19 bases left in between. CDR1 MNHEY and CDR2 SMNVEV come from the germline V gene (reference sequence). CDR3 length: 15 amino acids.

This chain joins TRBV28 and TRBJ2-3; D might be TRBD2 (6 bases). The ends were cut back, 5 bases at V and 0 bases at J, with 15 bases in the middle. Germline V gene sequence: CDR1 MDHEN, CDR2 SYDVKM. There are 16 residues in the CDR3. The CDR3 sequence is CASSGIAEASTDTQYF. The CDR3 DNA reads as TGTGCCAGCAGTGGAATAGCGGAGGCTAGCACAGATACGCAGTATTTT.

In nucleotides, the CDR3 is TGTGCCAGCAGTACCCCGCAGGGGTGGACTGAAGCTTTCTTT. It is translated as CASSTPQGWTEAFF. V gene TRBV28 combines with J gene TRBJ1-1; weak D call: TRBD1 (6 bases). The CDR3 has 14 residues. Germline CDR1 MDHEN, CDR2 SYDVKM. V was trimmed by 5 bases and J by 5 bases, leaving 15 bases between them. Together with reference TRBV28 and TRBJ1-1, the CDR3 gives the full variable domain: DVKVTQSSRYLVKRTGEKVFLECVQDMDHENMFWYRQDPGLGLRLIYFSYDVKMKEKGDIPEGYSVSREKKERFSLILESASTNQTSMYLCASSTPQGWTEAFFGQGTRLTVV.

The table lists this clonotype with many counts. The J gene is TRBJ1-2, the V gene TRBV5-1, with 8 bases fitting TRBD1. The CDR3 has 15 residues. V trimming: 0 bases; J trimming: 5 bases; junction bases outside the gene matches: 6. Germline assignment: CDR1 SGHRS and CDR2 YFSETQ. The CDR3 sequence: CASSLEGQVGYGYTF. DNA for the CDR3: TGCGCCAGCAGCTTGGAGGGACAGGTGGGGTATGGCTACACCTTC.